These 5 T cell receptor beta chains originate from one sample sequenced in a study of cytomegalovirus exposure and HLA in healthy donors. Using immunoSEQ multiplex PCR, the repertoire was profiled, and TCRdb retains in-frame clones only, with some absent. The data show roughly 250,000 clones, about 86% seen once. Sequences were obtained from PBMCs. These receptor sequences come from a woman aged 30 to 39 in good health and CMV-seropositive.

The CDR3 bases are TGTGCCAGCAGCGACAACAGGGGTTCCTACAATGAGCAGTTCTTC. This gives the protein CASSDNRGSYNEQFF. The chain employs TRBV2 and TRBJ2-1, with 7 bases lining up with TRBD1. Germline CDR1 SNHLY, CDR2 FYNNEI. V was clipped by 6 bases and J by 1 base; unmatched bases: 6. CDR3 length: 15 residues. Using reference TRBV2 and TRBJ2-1 for the parts outside the CDR3, the full variable domain is EPEVTQTPSHQVTQMGQEVILRCVPISNHLYFYWYRQILGQKVEFLVSFYNNEISEKSEIFDDQFSVERPDGSNFTLKIRSTKLEDSAMYFCASSDNRGSYNEQFFGPGTRLTVL.

This sequence joins TRBV18 and TRBJ2-1; D is unresolved. Trimming stripped 3 bases from V and 5 bases from J, with 8 bases between. This CDR3 has 13 residues. Germline CDR1 and CDR2: KGHSH and LQKENI. The chain's CDR3 is CASSPLLDNEQFF. CDR3 coding DNA: TGTGCCAGCTCACCTCTCCTTGACAATGAGCAGTTCTTC.

The rearrangement joins TRBV30 to TRBJ2-1, with TRBD2 matching over 7 bases. This CDR3 has 13 residues. Germline CDR1 reads GTSNPN; CDR2 reads SVGIG (reference sequence). Trimming at V came to 5 bases and at J to 4 bases, leaving 5 bases not matched to a gene. The CDR3 sequence is CAWGGDFYNEQFF. For the CDR3, the DNA is TGTGCCTGGGGGGGGGACTTTTACAATGAGCAGTTCTTC.

The CDR3 DNA sequence: TGTGCCAGTAGTAAGGGACAGGGGGCGTCGTCTGGGGCCAACGTCCTGACTTTC. This encodes CASSKGQGASSGANVLTF. This chain links TRBV19 with TRBJ2-6; 12 bases agree with TRBD1. The CDR3 spans 18 residues. V shed 4 bases and J 1 base; nucleotides not matched to a gene: 5. Germline CDR1 reads LNHDA; CDR2 reads SQIVND (reference sequence).

The V gene is TRBV14, the J gene TRBJ1-2, with D tentatively TRBD1 (5 bases). CDR1 is SGHDN and CDR2 is FVKESK in the germline V gene. The CDR3 length is 13 residues. V was clipped by 1 base and J by 4 bases, with 7 bases between them. The CDR3 sequence: CASSQGQIYGYTF. CDR3 DNA sequence: TGTGCCAGCAGCCAAGGACAGATCTATGGCTACACCTTC.